These T cell receptor beta chains were read from a single sample in a study of blood T cell repertoires in COVID-19. TCRdb keeps only in-frame clones here, not all; method: immunoSEQ multiplex PCR. There are 150,000 to 200,000 clones in the sample; roughly 86% occur only once, and roughly 7% lies in the top ten. The specimen sequenced was peripheral blood. These receptor sequences come from a man between 50 and 59 years old with active or convalescent COVID-19. Each CDR3 is given with its conserved first and last residue. D genes are given only for firm matches. Size is omitted from some rows. Given values are once, few, many or a class for expanded clones.

cdr3_nt | cdr3_aa | j_call | d_call | v_call | clone_size
TGTGCCAGCAGTTATACGTCACCAGTAAATAGCAATCAGCCCCAGCATTTT | CASSYTSPVNSNQPQHF | TRBJ1-5 | . | TRBV6-2/TRBV6-3 | .
TGTGCCAGCAGGAAGACAGGGGGTCTGAGTCAGCCCCAGCATTTT | CASRKTGGLSQPQHF | TRBJ1-5 | TRBD1 | TRBV28 | once
TGTGCCAGCGACGGGTGGAATCAGCCCCAGCATTTT | CASDGWNQPQHF | TRBJ1-5 | . | TRBV28 | few
TGTGCCAGCAGCTTAGGGGTCCGACAGTCCTACGAGCAGTACTTC | CASSLGVRQSYEQYF | TRBJ2-7 | . | TRBV7-9 | .
TGTGCCAGCAGCTTGGGGCTAGCGAATGCAAAGAAGTACTTC | CASSLGLANAKKYF | TRBJ2-5 | . | TRBV5-6 | few
TGCGCCAGCAGCTTGGATCAGGGAAGCAATCAGCCCCAGCATTTT | CASSLDQGSNQPQHF | TRBJ1-5 | . | TRBV5-1 | .
TGTGCCAGCAGCGCGACCGGGACAGATAATTCACCCCTCCACTTT | CASSATGTDNSPLHF | TRBJ1-6 | TRBD1 | TRBV7-2 | .
TGTGCCAGCAATAACAGGGGACAGCCCCAGCATTTT | CASNNRGQPQHF | TRBJ1-5 | TRBD1 | TRBV6-5 | .
TGTGCCAGCAGCCCCTCAGGACAGGGCTACGAGCAGTACTTC | CASSPSGQGYEQYF | TRBJ2-7 | TRBD1 | TRBV6-5 | .
TGCAGCGTCGGACCTGGACTAGCGCAAGAGACCCAGTACTTC | CSVGPGLAQETQYF | TRBJ2-5 | TRBD2 | TRBV29-1 | .
TGTGCCAGCAGCTTCGGACTTAACTATGGCTACACCTTC | CASSFGLNYGYTF | TRBJ1-2 | . | TRBV7-2 | .
TGTGCCAGCAGCAGGGGACTAGCGGGAGGCAGGGAGCAGTTCTTC | CASSRGLAGGREQFF | TRBJ2-1 | TRBD2 | TRBV9 | .
TGTGCCAGCAGCCCCGCCCGCGGCACGTTCTATGGCTACACCTTC | CASSPARGTFYGYTF | TRBJ1-2 | . | TRBV5-4 | .
TGTGCCAGCTCACCCAATGGGCGGGGTAACACTGAAGCTTTCTTT | CASSPNGRGNTEAFF | TRBJ1-1 | . | TRBV18 | few
TGCGCCAGCAGCTTGACAGGGGATGCTGGCTACACCTTC | CASSLTGDAGYTF | TRBJ1-2 | TRBD1 | TRBV5-1 | .
TGTGCCAGCAGCTTCAACGGGGGGATCGGGGAGCTGTTTTTT | CASSFNGGIGELFF | TRBJ2-2 | TRBD2 | TRBV7-2 | .
TGTGCCAGCAGTGAGGAGGTTGGTGGCTACACCTTC | CASSEEVGGYTF | TRBJ1-2 | . | TRBV6-1 | .
TGTGCCAGCAGCGTAGGCCCGGGTGTTGGGAACACTGAAGCTTTCTTT | CASSVGPGVGNTEAFF | TRBJ1-1 | . | TRBV9 | .
TGTGCCAGCAGCGTGGACAGGGACGCCTCCTACGAGCAGTACTTC | CASSVDRDASYEQYF | TRBJ2-7 | TRBD1 | TRBV7-3 | .
TGTGCCAGCAGCTTCCGCAGACTAGGTGGCGAGACCCAGTACTTC | CASSFRRLGGETQYF | TRBJ2-5 | . | TRBV5-6 | .
TGTGCCAGCAGCTCTCACATGGGGGGGGCATACAATGAGCAGTTCTTC | CASSSHMGGAYNEQFF | TRBJ2-1 | . | TRBV6-2/TRBV6-3 | .
TGTGCCAGCAGCCAAGCGGGGCGTGGACAGGGGGGGATCGGCTACACCTTC | CASSQAGRGQGGIGYTF | TRBJ1-2 | TRBD1 | TRBV14 | .
TGTGCCAGTAGTATATCCAGGTCTGTTATGGGGACCCAGTACTTC | CASSISRSVMGTQYF | TRBJ2-5 | . | TRBV19 | .
TGTGCCAGCAGTGAGTCAGGGGTTGCGAATGAAAAACTGTTTTTT | CASSESGVANEKLFF | TRBJ1-4 | . | TRBV2 | once
TGTGCCAGCAGTAGCGGGGGGAGCTCTGGGGCCAACGTCCTGACTTTC | CASSSGGSSGANVLTF | TRBJ2-6 | TRBD2 | TRBV6-2/TRBV6-3 | .
TGCGCCAGCAGCCCTCAGCGGGGGTGGGCAGATACGCAGTATTTT | CASSPQRGWADTQYF | TRBJ2-3 | TRBD2 | TRBV5-1 | .
TGTGCCAGCAGCTTAACCCACGGGAACACTGAAGCTTTCTTT | CASSLTHGNTEAFF | TRBJ1-1 | . | TRBV7-3 | .
TGTGCCAGTAGTGAGGTATTCATTAACTATGGCTACACCTTC | CASSEVFINYGYTF | TRBJ1-2 | . | TRBV19 | .
TGCAGCGTGGCCGCGACAGGGGGGTCCTACGAGCAGTACTTC | CSVAATGGSYEQYF | TRBJ2-7 | TRBD1 | TRBV29-1 | .
TGCGCCAGCAGCCAATCACCGGGTGGCATTTCCTACGAGCAGTACTTC | CASSQSPGGISYEQYF | TRBJ2-7 | . | TRBV4-3 | .
TGTGCCAGCAGCCTACGGGTTGGGTTCACTGAAGCTTTCTTT | CASSLRVGFTEAFF | TRBJ1-1 | . | TRBV14 | few
TGCGCCAGCAGTCAGTACGGGACAGGGGGTTACGAGCAGTACTTC | CASSQYGTGGYEQYF | TRBJ2-7 | TRBD1 | TRBV4-3 | .
TGTCACAAGGAGGGCCGGGACAGCGAGTTCTTC | CHKEGRDSEFF | TRBJ2-1 | . | TRBV6-5 | .
TGCAGTGCTAGTCAAGGGACAGGGGAGGCAGATACGCAGTATTTT | CSASQGTGEADTQYF | TRBJ2-3 | TRBD1 | TRBV20-1 | .
TGTGCCAGCGGAATCCACACAGGGCTCAACACTGAAGCTTTCTTT | CASGIHTGLNTEAFF | TRBJ1-1 | . | TRBV5-5 | .
TGCAGCGTTGGGGCAGGGGGCGAGGAAAAACTGTTTTTT | CSVGAGGEEKLFF | TRBJ1-4 | TRBD1 | TRBV29-1 | .
TGTGCCAGCCTAGTAAGGGAGACCCAGTACTTC | CASLVRETQYF | TRBJ2-5 | . | TRBV2 | .
TGCGCCAGCAGCCAAGAACTAGCGGGGGATCAGTTCTTC | CASSQELAGDQFF | TRBJ2-1 | TRBD2 | TRBV4-3 | .
TGTGCAAGTCGCTTAACAGGGAGGGGGGAAAAACTGTTTTTT | CASRLTGRGEKLFF | TRBJ1-4 | . | TRBV12-2 | .
TGTGCCAGCTCACCACGACTAGCTGGGGAGACCCAGTACTTC | CASSPRLAGETQYF | TRBJ2-5 | TRBD2 | TRBV18 | .
TGTGCCAGCAGTTTATCCCCACTTAACGCCCAGCATTTT | CASSLSPLNAQHF | TRBJ1-5 | . | TRBV27 | .
TGTGCCTGGACTATGACAGGGAATGAGCAGTTCTTC | CAWTMTGNEQFF | TRBJ2-1 | TRBD1 | TRBV30 | .
TGTGCCAGCCGTCGCGGGGGGCCCACCAATGAGCAGTTCTTC | CASRRGGPTNEQFF | TRBJ2-1 | TRBD2 | TRBV2 | once
TGTGCCAGTAGTCCCTTTGGCGGGGGGCAAGACGCGAACACCGGGGAGCTGTTTTTT | CASSPFGGGQDANTGELFF | TRBJ2-2 | TRBD2 | TRBV19 | .
TGCGCCAGCAGCCAAGACCAGTACTATGGCTACACCTTC | CASSQDQYYGYTF | TRBJ1-2 | . | TRBV4-1 | .
TGTGCCAGCAGTGGGGCAGGGTCCTCTGGGGCCAACGTCCTGACTTTC | CASSGAGSSGANVLTF | TRBJ2-6 | . | TRBV6-4 | .
TGTGCCAGCAGCTTTCGCACAGGGGATAATTCACCCCTCCACTTT | CASSFRTGDNSPLHF | TRBJ1-6 | TRBD1 | TRBV7-9 | .
TGTGCCAGCAGTGGGGGACAGAGAACCAGCAGGGAAAAACTGTTTTTT | CASSGGQRTSREKLFF | TRBJ1-4 | TRBD1 | TRBV2 | .
TGTGCCAGCAGCTTGGGGGCCAATCAGCCCCAGCATTTT | CASSLGANQPQHF | TRBJ1-5 | . | TRBV5-4 | .